These 32 T cell receptor beta chains came from one sample sequenced in a study of cytomegalovirus exposure and HLA in healthy donors. It was with 60 Vbeta and 13 Jbeta primers that the PCR ran. Clones were read by immunoSEQ multiplex PCR, and TCRdb kept only the in-frame ones, dropping some. Of about 160,000 clones listed, 73% are singletons. Material: PBMCs. These receptors all come from a woman between 18 and 30 years old in good health and CMV-seronegative.

This chain links TRBV4-3 with TRBJ2-1, with 8 bases aligning to TRBD2. V shed 0 bases, J shed 5 bases, and the junction held 9 bases outside the gene matches. Germline V CDR1 and CDR2: LGHNA, YSLEER. The CDR3 extends over 17 amino acids. The CDR3 loop is CASSQDHAGGRHNEQFF. CDR3 nucleotides: TGCGCCAGCAGCCAAGATCACGCGGGGGGCCGTCACAATGAGCAGTTCTTC.

The chain employs TRBV6-1 and TRBJ1-1, with 8 bases that match TRBD1. The CDR3 has 13 residues. Germline V lookup: CDR1 MNHNS, CDR2 SASEGT. V lost 8 bases, J lost 11 bases, and 13 bases stayed unmatched. The CDR3 region has the DNA TGTGCCAGCGACGGACAGGGCGACCTTAGGGCTTTCTTT. Translated, it gives CASDGQGDLRAFF.

The chain employs TRBV19 and TRBJ2-7, with TRBD2 matching over 7 bases. The germline V gene has CDR1 LNHDA and CDR2 SQIVND (reference sequence). The CDR3 extends over 14 amino acids. J gave up 4 bases and V 6 bases, and 9 bases lay outside the gene matches. The CDR3 DNA reads TGTGCCAGTAGAAGGACCTCCGGGGGGTACGAGCAGTACTTC. Protein: CASRRTSGGYEQYF.

As regards this clone: Other DNA sequences within the sample encode an identical CDR3. The CDR3 DNA sequence: TGCGCCAGCAGCCCCGGGACAGCCAACACTGAAGCTTTCTTT. Translation gives CASSPGTANTEAFF. V gene TRBV5-1 combines with J gene TRBJ1-1; 7 positions agree with TRBD1. The germline V gene has CDR1 SGHRS and CDR2 YFSETQ. With V trimmed by 4 bases and J by 2 bases, 5 bases remained unmatched. The length of the CDR3 is 14 residues.

The CDR3 reads CASSHGLAVQETQYF. CDR3 bases: TGTGCCAGCTCACACGGACTAGCGGTGCAAGAGACCCAGTACTTC. The rearrangement uses TRBV18 and TRBJ2-5; 10 positions match TRBD2. J gave up 2 bases and V 4 bases, and 4 bases lay outside the gene matches. Per germline, CDR1 KGHSH and CDR2 LQKENI. The CDR3 spans 15 residues.

The chain joins TRBV19 to TRBJ2-7; TRBD1 agrees at 7 bases. The CDR3 consists of 12 residues. Germline V gene lookup returns CDR1 LNHDA and CDR2 SQIVND (reference sequence). V shed 5 bases, J shed 6 bases, and the junction held 4 bases outside the gene matches. The CDR3 DNA reads TGTGCCAGTAGTGCTCACAGGGGCGAGCAGTACTTC. Translation gives CASSAHRGEQYF.

The chain links TRBV14 to TRBJ2-3; TRBD2 might be the D (6 bases). This CDR3 is built from 16 residues. Germline CDR1 is SGHDN and CDR2 is FVKESK. With 5 bases removed from V and 4 bases from J, the gap between germline ends came to 19 bases. The CDR3: CASSSRDSGGADTQYF. The DNA for the CDR3 is TGTGCCAGCAGCTCAAGGGACTCCGGGGGAGCAGATACGCAGTATTTT. The full variable domain, in which reference TRBV14 and TRBJ2-3 provide the parts outside the CDR3, is EAGVTQFPSHSVIEKGQTVTLRCDPISGHDNLYWYRRVMGKEIKFLLHFVKESKQDESGMPNNRFLAERTGGTYSTLKVQPAELEDSGVYFCASSSRDSGGADTQYFGPGTRLTVL.

V is TRBV5-6 and J is TRBJ2-5, with 8 bases that match TRBD1. From germline, CDR1 is SGHDT and CDR2 YYEEEE. This CDR3 contains 14 residues. V dropped 2 bases and J dropped 3; count of bases not matched to a gene: 3. The CDR3 sequence is CASSFRQGKETQYF. In nucleotides, the CDR3 is TGTGCCAGCAGCTTTAGACAGGGGAAAGAGACCCAGTACTTC.

The gene calls are TRBV19 and TRBJ2-7, with 10 bases matching TRBD1. V gave up 5 bases and J gave up 3 bases; unmatched junction bases: 7. The CDR3 loop spans 15 amino acids. Germline CDR1 and CDR2: LNHDA and SQIVND (reference sequence). The CDR3 DNA reads as TGTGCCAGTAGTCCAGGGACAGGGGCGAACTACGAGCAGTACTTC. This encodes CASSPGTGANYEQYF. The complete variable domain, with remaining parts taken from reference TRBV19 and TRBJ2-7, reads DGGITQSPKYLFRKEGQNVTLSCEQNLNHDAMYWYRQDPGQGLRLIYYSQIVNDFQKGDIAEGYSVSREKKESFPLTVTSAQKNPTAFYLCASSPGTGANYEQYFGPGTRLTVT.

This clone was seen only a few times. This rearrangement joins TRBV13 to TRBJ2-2; TRBD1 matches at 8 bases. The ends lost 5 bases at V and 7 bases at J; junction bases unmatched: 9. Germline V CDR1 and CDR2: PRHDT, FYEKMQ (reference sequence). CDR3 length: 15 residues. The CDR3 reads CASSRQPGTGGELFF. The CDR3 DNA reads as TGTGCCAGCAGCCGTCAACCTGGGACAGGCGGGGAGCTGTTTTTT. Supplemented by reference TRBV13 and TRBJ2-2, the full variable domain reads AAGVIQSPRHLIKEKRETATLKCYPIPRHDTVYWYQQGPGQDPQFLISFYEKMQSDKGSIPDRFSAQQFSDYHSELNMSSLELGDSALYFCASSRQPGTGGELFFGEGSRLTVL.

Here the CDR3 reads CASSRDRDMNTEAFF. The CDR3 DNA follows: TGTGCCAGCTCACGGGACAGGGACATGAACACTGAAGCTTTCTTT. This chain links TRBV18 with TRBJ1-1, with 9 nucleotides matching TRBD1. The germline gives CDR1 KGHSH, CDR2 LQKENI. The J segment lost 0 bases and the V segment lost 4 bases, leaving 3 bases of the junction unmatched. The CDR3 spans 15 residues. Full variable domain (remainder filled in from reference TRBV18 and TRBJ1-1): NAGVMQNPRHLVRRRGQEARLRCSPMKGHSHVYWYRQLPEEGLKFMVYLQKENIIDESGMPKERFSAEFPKEGPSILRIQQVVRGDSAAYFCASSRDRDMNTEAFFGQGTRLTVV.

Worth noting for this clone: This sample also contains other DNA sequences that code for the same CDR3. This chain joins TRBV7-8 and TRBJ2-7; 9 bases are a match to TRBD1. There are 15 residues in the CDR3. The V segment lost 1 base and the J segment 3 bases; nucleotides outside the gene matches: 4. Germline CDR1 reads SGHVS; CDR2 reads FQNEAQ. The CDR3 DNA reads as TGTGCCAGCAGCTTAGGGGGACAGGGATTCTACGAGCAGTACTTC. Protein sequence: CASSLGGQGFYEQYF. The whole variable domain, remainder taken from reference TRBV7-8 and TRBJ2-7, is GAGVSQSPRYKVAKRGQDVALRCDPISGHVSLFWYQQALGQGPEFLTYFQNEAQLDKSGLPSDRFFAERPEGSVSTLKIQRTQQEDSAVYLCASSLGGQGFYEQYFGPGTRLTVT.

This rearrangement joins TRBV2 to TRBJ2-5; 12 nucleotides line up with TRBD2. V gave up 4 bases and J gave up 5 bases; unmatched junction bases: 8. The CDR3 has 16 amino acids. Germline values: CDR1 SNHLY, CDR2 FYNNEI. CDR3: CASSGASGLAGETQYF. In nucleotides, the CDR3 is TGTGCCAGCAGTGGAGCGTCCGGACTAGCGGGGGAGACCCAGTACTTC.

This rearrangement joins TRBV28 to TRBJ2-3, with 13 nucleotides matching TRBD2. There are 19 residues in the CDR3. V was clipped by 5 bases and J by 5 bases; unmatched bases: 16. Germline loops: CDR1 MDHEN, CDR2 SYDVKM. Here the CDR3 reads CASSHHGGLAGVLGDTQYF. The CDR3, as DNA: TGTGCCAGCAGTCACCACGGAGGACTAGCGGGAGTTTTGGGAGATACGCAGTATTTT.

This clone has a single count. This chain uses TRBV28 with TRBJ1-2; D might be TRBD1 (6 bases). CDR1 MDHEN and CDR2 SYDVKM come from the germline V gene. This CDR3 contains 16 residues. The ends were cut back, 2 bases at V and 3 bases at J, with 16 bases in the middle. As DNA, the CDR3 is TGTGCCAGCAGTTTAGATCCCAGGACAGCGTACTATGGCTACACCTTC. Protein: CASSLDPRTAYYGYTF.

Only one count was recorded for this clone. V and J are TRBV6-5 and TRBJ1-5; TRBD1 is a possible D gene (5 bases). The CDR3 sequence is 16 residues long. Trimming pared 2 bases from V and 5 bases from J, leaving 16 bases between. The germline CDR1 and CDR2 sequences are MNHEY and SVGAGI. The CDR3 DNA follows: TGTGCCAGCAGTTACCACGTGCCCGGAGGGGATCAGCCCCAGCATTTT. This codes for CASSYHVPGGDQPQHF.

This clone was seen a few times. The chain couples TRBV6-5 to TRBJ2-5; TRBD1 matches 9 bases. This CDR3 is 15 amino acids long. CDR1 and CDR2 from the germline V gene are MNHEY and SVGAGI. V shed 5 bases and J 5 bases; nucleotides not matched to a gene: 9. CDR3 loop: CASSPGQGVSETQYF. The CDR3 DNA follows: TGTGCCAGCAGTCCGGGACAGGGTGTTTCGGAGACCCAGTACTTC.

This chain links TRBV19 with TRBJ1-3; TRBD1 might be the D (6 bases). CDR1 LNHDA and CDR2 SQIVND come from the germline V gene (reference sequence). The CDR3 runs to 14 residues. Trimming cost V 6 bases and J 6 bases, with 15 bases left between them. Here the CDR3 DNA reads TGTGCCAGTAGGGCCGGGACACTCCTAAACACCATATATTTT. Translating it yields CASRAGTLLNTIYF.

This clone was seen a handful of times. V is TRBV4-2 and J is TRBJ2-3, with TRBD2 matching over 8 bases. Unmatched junction bases numbered 9, after V lost 1 base and J lost 3 bases. Germline V gene data show CDR1 as LGHNA and CDR2 as YNFKEQ. This CDR3 spans 17 amino acids. The chain's CDR3 is CASSQGDGGARTDTQYF. The CDR3 DNA reads TGTGCCAGCAGCCAAGGTGACGGGGGGGCCAGGACAGATACGCAGTATTTT.

The rearrangement joins TRBV7-2 to TRBJ2-7; 8 bases fit TRBD1. Germline V gene data show CDR1 as SGHTA and CDR2 as FQGNSA. V shed 5 bases and J 3 bases; nucleotides not matched to a gene: 6. The CDR3 has 14 amino acids. The CDR3 nucleotides are TGTGCCAGCAGCCAGGACAGGGTGAACTACGAGCAGTACTTC. This sequence encodes CASSQDRVNYEQYF.

This clone was observed once. The gene calls are TRBV6-5 and TRBJ2-5; 10 positions agree with TRBD2. The CDR3 extends over 15 amino acids. The trim removed 6 bases at V and 5 bases at J, leaving 9 bases unmatched. The V gene's germline CDR1 is MNHEY and CDR2 SVGAGI. As DNA, the CDR3 is TGTGCCAGCAGATCCAGCGGGGGGGCCCTGGAGACCCAGTACTTC. Its protein is CASRSSGGALETQYF.

The genes are TRBV6-5 and TRBJ1-2; TRBD1 might be the D (6 bases). Germline V gives CDR1 MNHEY, CDR2 SVGAGI. Trimming took off 6 bases at V and 10 bases at J, with 12 bases between the two ends. The CDR3 has 11 amino acids. CDR3 sequence: CASRRDILYTF. The CDR3 DNA sequence: TGTGCCAGCAGAAGGGACATTCTCTACACCTTC.

This clone was seen more than once but under ten times. The genes are TRBV10-1 and TRBJ2-3; 9 positions agree with TRBD1. The germline CDR1 and CDR2 sequences are WNHNN and SYGVQD (reference sequence). There are 13 residues in the CDR3. V gave up 4 bases and J gave up 15 bases; unmatched junction bases: 11. The CDR3 region has the DNA TGCGCCAGCAGTGTAAGGACAGGGGCCCCTACATATTTT. Residues: CASSVRTGAPTYF.

The V call is TRBV6-1, the J call TRBJ2-7, with TRBD1 matching 7 bases. V was pared by 8 bases and J by 7 bases, with 5 bases of the junction left unmatched. The germline CDR1 and CDR2 sequences are MNHNS and SASEGT. The CDR3 covers 11 residues. CDR3 in amino acids: CASQQGWEQYV. For the CDR3, the DNA is TGTGCCAGCCAACAGGGGTGGGAGCAGTACGTC.

The chain uses TRBV15 and TRBJ2-5; 16 positions agree with TRBD2. Germline V gives CDR1 LNHNV, CDR2 YYDKDF (reference sequence). The CDR3 runs 17 residues. The ends lost 3 bases at V and 4 bases at J; junction bases unmatched: 5. The DNA of the CDR3 is TGTGCCACCAGCAGGGGGACTAGCGGGGGGGCCAGAGAGACCCAGTACTTC. As protein: CATSRGTSGGARETQYF.

The chain combines TRBV5-1 with TRBJ1-1; D is ambiguous. The CDR3 runs 15 residues. Trimming stripped 1 base from V and 4 bases from J, with 14 bases between. CDR1 SGHRS and CDR2 YFSETQ come from the germline V gene. CDR3 residues: CASSLHSPLSTEAFF. The CDR3 nucleotides read TGCGCCAGCAGCTTGCACAGTCCTCTGAGCACTGAAGCTTTCTTT.

The chain joins TRBV6-4 to TRBJ1-2; the match to TRBD1 covers 7 bases. Trimming removed 3 bases from V and 6 bases from J; junction bases left unmatched: 7. The CDR3 contains 14 residues. CDR1 and CDR2 (germline): MRHNA, SNTAGT. Here the CDR3 reads CASSDSDRDHGYTF. The CDR3 region has the DNA TGTGCCAGCAGTGATTCCGACAGGGACCATGGCTACACCTTC.

The chain carries TRBV9 and TRBJ2-5; 7 bases are shared with TRBD2. This CDR3 has 16 amino acids. V dropped 3 bases and J dropped 1; count of bases not matched to a gene: 9. The V gene's germline CDR1 is SGDLS and CDR2 YYNGEE. CDR3 nucleotides: TGTGCCAGCAGCGCAGTGGGGGGGAGCGGCCAAGAGACCCAGTACTTC. Amino acid sequence: CASSAVGGSGQETQYF.

The chain combines TRBV7-2 with TRBJ1-5; 9 positions match TRBD1. Germline assignment: CDR1 SGHTA and CDR2 FQGNSA. This CDR3 comprises 16 residues. V was pared by 3 bases and J by 6 bases, with 9 bases of the junction left unmatched. This CDR3 reads CASSLIGTGRFQPQHF. The CDR3 nucleotides read TGTGCCAGCAGCTTGATCGGGACAGGGAGGTTTCAGCCCCAGCATTTT.

The chain links TRBV19 to TRBJ1-1; 11 bases map to TRBD1. Germline V gene sequence: CDR1 LNHDA, CDR2 SQIVND (reference sequence). The CDR3 runs 13 residues. V dropped 7 bases and J dropped 3; count of bases not matched to a gene: 1. The CDR3 loop is CASMDRGHTEAFF. CDR3 nucleotides: TGTGCCAGTATGGACAGGGGGCACACTGAAGCTTTCTTT. Full variable domain (missing parts from reference TRBV19 and TRBJ1-1): DGGITQSPKYLFRKEGQNVTLSCEQNLNHDAMYWYRQDPGQGLRLIYYSQIVNDFQKGDIAEGYSVSREKKESFPLTVTSAQKNPTAFYLCASMDRGHTEAFFGQGTRLTVV.

The chain employs TRBV5-1 and TRBJ1-1; TRBD1 matches at 8 bases. Germline V gives CDR1 SGHRS, CDR2 YFSETQ. This CDR3 has 14 amino acids. J gave up 3 bases and V 4 bases, and 5 bases lay outside the gene matches. The CDR3 loop reads CASSPGQDYTEAFF. CDR3 DNA sequence: TGCGCCAGCAGCCCGGGACAGGACTACACTGAAGCTTTCTTT.

V and J are TRBV6-5 and TRBJ2-7, with D possibly TRBD1 on 6 matching bases. CDR1 is MNHEY and CDR2 is SVGAGI in the germline V gene. There are 15 residues in the CDR3. V lost 2 bases and J lost 5, with 16 bases in between. The CDR3 is CASSYGGSRGNEQYF. CDR3 nucleotides: TGTGCCAGCAGTTACGGGGGTTCTAGGGGGAACGAGCAGTACTTC.